The 30 T cell receptor beta chains presented below share a single source sample, sequenced in a study of cytomegalovirus exposure and HLA in healthy donors. With 60 Vbeta and 13 Jbeta primers, the PCR was carried out. TCRdb's copy holds only in-frame clones and misses some; the assay was immunoSEQ multiplex PCR. The profile shows about 150,000 clones, around four fifths of them singletons. Sequenced input: PBMCs. These receptors all come from a young woman in good health and CMV-seropositive.

The chain recombines TRBV4-1 with TRBJ2-7, with TRBD2 matching over 12 bases. The V gene end was trimmed by 0 bases and the J gene end by 6 bases; junction bases not matched to a gene: 3. Germline CDR1 MGHRA, CDR2 YSYEKL. The CDR3 is made up of 15 amino acids. In nucleotides, the CDR3 is TGCGCCAGCAGCCAAGAGACTAGCGGGAGTCCCGAGCAGTACTTC. Encoded protein: CASSQETSGSPEQYF.

V is TRBV6-5 and J is TRBJ2-3, with D perhaps matching TRBD1 (6 bases). Germline CDR1 and CDR2: MNHEY and SVGAGI. Deletions cut 6 bases from V and 4 bases from J, with 8 bases between. The CDR3 runs to 12 residues. The CDR3 region is CASSRGADTQYF. The CDR3 nucleotides read TGTGCCAGCAGCAGGGGCGCAGATACGCAGTATTTT.

This rearrangement joins TRBV25-1 to TRBJ2-3; 8 bases line up with TRBD2. Trimming at V came to 7 bases and at J to 6 bases, leaving 12 bases not matched to a gene. This CDR3 spans 15 amino acids. The germline V gene has CDR1 MGHDK and CDR2 SYGVNS. CDR3 DNA: TGTGCCAGCACTCAGGCGGGAGGCACCGCGGATACGCAGTATTTT. Its translation is CASTQAGGTADTQYF. The full variable domain, with the rest looked up from reference TRBV25-1 and TRBJ2-3, is EADIYQTPRYLVIGTGKKITLECSQTMGHDKMYWYQQDPGMELHLIHYSYGVNSTEKGDLSSESTVSRIRTEHFPLTLESARPSHTSQYLCASTQAGGTADTQYFGPGTRLTVL.

The V call is TRBV2, the J call TRBJ2-3; TRBD2 matches 11 bases. The germline V gene has CDR1 SNHLY and CDR2 FYNNEI. The CDR3 runs 17 residues. After removal of 4 bases from V and 0 bases from J, the junction contained 6 bases not matched to a gene. The CDR3 region has the DNA TGTGCCAGCAGTGTCGGGACTAGCGGAGGGAGCACAGATACGCAGTATTTT. Its protein is CASSVGTSGGSTDTQYF.

The chain is built from TRBV7-2 and TRBJ2-5, with 9 bases lining up with TRBD2. Trimming at V came to 3 bases and at J to 5 bases, leaving 7 bases not matched to a gene. CDR3 length: 15 amino acids. CDR1 SGHTA and CDR2 FQGNSA come from the germline V gene. The CDR3 DNA reads as TGTGCCAGCAGCTTTGGCGGGAGGGCCTGGGAGACCCAGTACTTC. Translation gives CASSFGGRAWETQYF. The whole variable domain, filled in from reference TRBV7-2 and TRBJ2-5, reads GAGVSQSPSNKVTEKGKDVELRCDPISGHTALYWYRQSLGQGLEFLIYFQGNSAPDKSGLPSDRFSAERTGGSVSTLTIQRTQQEDSAVYLCASSFGGRAWETQYFGPGTRLLVL.

V and J are TRBV5-1 and TRBJ2-6; no clear D gene. The CDR3 is 16 residues long. With 4 bases removed from V and 0 bases from J, the gap between germline ends came to 11 bases. Germline lookup yields CDR1 SGHRS and CDR2 YFSETQ. CDR3: CASSQLQISGANVLTF. As DNA, the CDR3 is TGCGCCAGCAGCCAGCTACAGATCTCTGGGGCCAACGTCCTGACTTTC.

The CDR3 here is CASSVGGASGGETQYF. The DNA for the CDR3 is TGTGCCAGCAGCGTTGGTGGGGCTAGCGGGGGCGAGACCCAGTACTTC. This chain links TRBV9 with TRBJ2-5; TRBD2 matches at 10 bases. The CDR3 length is 16 residues. The germline gives CDR1 SGDLS, CDR2 YYNGEE. V lost 2 bases to trimming and J lost 5 bases; unmatched junction nucleotides: 9.

This chain links TRBV27 with TRBJ2-7; 9 nucleotides match TRBD2. Germline trimming cut 4 bases from V and 1 base from J; bases unmatched to any gene: 8. Germline CDR1 MNHEY, CDR2 SMNVEV (reference sequence). The CDR3 spans 16 residues. In DNA, the CDR3 is TGTGCCAGCAGTTCGCCAGGACTAGCGACTTCCTACGAGCAGTACTTC. Its translation is CASSSPGLATSYEQYF.

The rearrangement joins TRBV6-1 to TRBJ1-4; 10 nucleotides align to TRBD1. V dropped 4 bases and J dropped 5; count of bases not matched to a gene: 7. The germline gives CDR1 MNHNS, CDR2 SASEGT. This CDR3 contains 16 residues. CDR3 DNA: TGTGCCAGCAGTGCCCTATGGACAGGGGGGAATGAAAAACTGTTTTTT. This codes for CASSALWTGGNEKLFF.

This clone was detected a few times. The CDR3 region has the DNA TGCGCCAGCAGCGGGACTAGCGGGAGTTTTGAGCAGTTCTTC. Protein product: CASSGTSGSFEQFF. The genes are TRBV5-1 and TRBJ2-1, with 14 bases aligning to TRBD2. Trimming removed 4 bases from V and 9 bases from J; junction bases left unmatched: 3. This CDR3 has 14 residues. Per germline, CDR1 SGHRS and CDR2 YFSETQ.

The chain has TRBV6-6 and TRBJ2-3; 10 bases agree with TRBD2. The CDR3 length is 15 residues. Germline loops: CDR1 MNHNY, CDR2 SVGAGI (reference sequence). V lost 7 bases to trimming and J lost 6 bases; unmatched junction nucleotides: 10. DNA of the CDR3: TGTGCCAGCACAAAACAGCGGGAGGGCCGGGATACGCAGTATTTT. Translating it yields CASTKQREGRDTQYF.

With respect to this clone: This sample also contains other DNA sequences that code for the same CDR3. The rearrangement joins TRBV10-3 to TRBJ1-5; 8 bases fit TRBD1. V shed 0 bases, J shed 2 bases, and the junction held 0 bases outside the gene matches. In germline, CDR1 is ENHRY, CDR2 SYGVKD. The CDR3 runs to 15 residues. This chain's CDR3 is CAISESGQGNQPQHF. As DNA, the CDR3 is TGTGCCATCAGTGAGTCGGGACAGGGCAATCAGCCCCAGCATTTT.

The J gene is TRBJ2-7, the V gene TRBV10-1, with D perhaps TRBD2 (5 bases). Per the germline V gene, CDR1 is WNHNN and CDR2 is SYGVQD (reference sequence). This CDR3 contains 13 residues. The V end lost 5 bases, the J end lost 9 bases, and 17 bases lay between the germline ends. The CDR3 here is CASSSSLSLGQYF. CDR3 bases: TGCGCCAGCAGTTCTAGCCTCTCTCTCGGGCAGTACTTC.

The chain employs TRBV6-5 and TRBJ2-1; 7 bases line up with TRBD2. The CDR3 is 16 amino acids. CDR1 and CDR2 (germline): MNHEY, SVGAGI. V was clipped by 4 bases and J by 5 bases; unmatched bases: 11. In nucleotides, the CDR3 is TGTGCCAGCAGTTCCTTCCTAGCGGAGTGGGACAATGAGCAGTTCTTC. Its protein product is CASSSFLAEWDNEQFF.

The chain carries TRBV6-5 and TRBJ2-7; perhaps TRBD2 as D (7 bases). V gave up 3 bases and J gave up 2 bases, with 14 bases separating them. The CDR3 sequence is 15 residues long. CDR1 is MNHEY and CDR2 is SVGAGI in the germline V gene. CDR3 region: CASSYGGGRTYEQYF. The CDR3 DNA follows: TGTGCCAGCAGTTATGGGGGGGGCAGAACCTACGAGCAGTACTTC.

The chain combines TRBV6-5 with TRBJ2-7; possible D gene TRBD1, 6 bases. This CDR3 is built from 15 residues. The V gene lost 5 bases and the J gene lost 5 bases, with 19 bases spanning the gap. CDR1 and CDR2 (germline): MNHEY, SVGAGI. Written as DNA, the CDR3 is TGTGCCAGCAGTCGGCGGACGACAGGTGGGGACGAGCAGTACTTC. As protein: CASSRRTTGGDEQYF.

The CDR3 region is CASSPGQGSSYEQYF. CDR3 nucleotides: TGTGCCAGCAGCCCAGGACAGGGGAGCTCCTACGAGCAGTACTTC. The chain uses TRBV7-7 and TRBJ2-7; TRBD1 aligns across 9 bases. V trimming: 5 bases; J trimming: 0 bases; junction bases outside the gene matches: 5. Germline CDR1 and CDR2: SSHAT and FNYEAQ (reference sequence). The CDR3 length is 15 residues.

This sequence joins TRBV9 and TRBJ2-3, with D possibly being TRBD2 (5 bases). Germline V gene sequence: CDR1 SGDLS, CDR2 YYNGEE. V lost 4 bases to trimming and J lost 4 bases, with 19 bases between them. The CDR3 consists of 16 residues. For the CDR3, the DNA is TGTGCCAGCAGCCCCGAGGGCACATTGGGTCCAGATACGCAGTATTTT. Amino acids: CASSPEGTLGPDTQYF.

The rearrangement links TRBV28 to TRBJ1-1; weak D call: TRBD1 (5 bases). V was trimmed by 5 bases and J by 6 bases, leaving 13 bases between them. This CDR3 region has 13 residues. Germline values: CDR1 MDHEN, CDR2 SYDVKM. CDR3 loop: CASSTTDMAEAFF. The CDR3 DNA reads as TGTGCCAGCAGTACAACGGACATGGCTGAAGCTTTCTTT.

The chain has TRBV30 and TRBJ2-1; perhaps TRBD1 as D (6 bases). The CDR3 has 16 residues. Trimming took off 3 bases at V and 6 bases at J, with 21 bases between the two ends. CDR1 and CDR2 (germline): GTSNPN, SVGIG (reference sequence). The CDR3 sequence is CAWSRTGTPTGNEQFF. CDR3 sequence (DNA): TGTGCCTGGAGCCGTACCGGGACACCAACGGGCAATGAGCAGTTCTTC.

The chain is built from TRBV5-6 and TRBJ1-2; D is ambiguous. V gave up 0 bases and J gave up 8 bases, with 17 bases separating them. The germline CDR1 and CDR2 sequences are SGHDT and YYEEEE. CDR3 length equals 15 residues. The CDR3 loop is CASSLGGELYGGYTF. For the CDR3, the DNA is TGTGCCAGCAGCTTGGGTGGAGAACTCTATGGGGGCTACACCTTC.

Points on this clone: One end of the junction is discordant with germline, which a read error may explain. The chain employs TRBV7-9 and TRBJ1-2, with D unresolved. Germline CDR1 SEHNR, CDR2 FQNEAQ (reference sequence). This CDR3 has 10 amino acids. The CDR3 is CSSSGDGYTF. The CDR3 nucleotides read TGTTCCAGCAGCGGAGATGGCTACACCTTC. Together with reference TRBV7-9 and TRBJ1-2, the CDR3 gives the full variable domain: DTGVSQNPRHKITKRGQNVTFRCDPISEHNRLYWYRQTLGQGPEFLTYFQNEAQLEKSRLLSDRFSAERPKGSFSTLEIQRTEQGDSAMYLCSSSGDGYTFGSGTRLTVV.

The rearrangement joins TRBV28 to TRBJ2-1, with 8 nucleotides matching TRBD1. This CDR3 comprises 15 residues. Germline CDR1 reads MDHEN; CDR2 reads SYDVKM. Trimming at V came to 6 bases and at J to 6 bases, leaving 10 bases not matched to a gene. CDR3 in amino acids: CASRPTGVVGNEQFF. In DNA, the CDR3 is TGTGCCAGCAGGCCGACAGGGGTCGTTGGCAATGAGCAGTTCTTC.

The sample holds a few counts of this clone. The rearrangement links TRBV29-1 to TRBJ2-1, with D maybe TRBD2 (6 bases). There are 13 residues in the CDR3. The germline V gene encodes CDR1 SQVTM and CDR2 ANQGSEA. Trimming left V 1 base short and J 10 bases short, with 14 bases between. CDR3 DNA sequence: TGCAGCGTTGAAGTGGCACTGGGGGGAGAGCAGTTCTTC. It yields the protein CSVEVALGGEQFF.

This clone was recorded once. V gene TRBV13 combines with J gene TRBJ2-1, with 8 bases identical to TRBD2. Germline CDR1 and CDR2: PRHDT and FYEKMQ (reference sequence). V was pared by 5 bases and J by 1 base, with 7 bases of the junction left unmatched. The length of the CDR3 is 16 residues. The CDR3 spells CASSPPGLVSYNEQFF. The CDR3, as DNA: TGTGCCAGCAGCCCACCGGGACTAGTATCCTACAATGAGCAGTTCTTC.

This clone has only a few counts. The V call is TRBV7-2, the J call TRBJ2-5, with a weak D call TRBD1 (5 bases). The V gene's germline CDR1 is SGHTA and CDR2 FQGNSA. Between the trimmed V and J ends, which lost 3 bases and 5 bases, there was a span of 10 bases. The CDR3 length is 13 residues. The CDR3 DNA follows: TGTGCCAGCAGCTTTAGGGGAATCGAGACCCAGTACTTC. Protein: CASSFRGIETQYF.

CDR3: CASSLDSQETQYF. CDR3 nucleotides: TGTGCCAGCAGTTTAGACAGCCAAGAGACCCAGTACTTC. The rearrangement joins TRBV28 to TRBJ2-5; maybe TRBD1 (5 bases). Germline V gene data show CDR1 as MDHEN and CDR2 as SYDVKM. Trimming shortened V by 2 bases and J by 1 base, and 5 bases separated the two germline ends. This CDR3 has 13 amino acids.

This clone was counted only a few times. The CDR3 loop is CASSYPPGRPGDGYTF. As DNA, the CDR3 is TGTGCCAGCAGTTACCCACCGGGTCGTCCCGGGGATGGCTACACCTTC. The V call is TRBV6-5, the J call TRBJ1-2; D is unresolved. The CDR3 has 16 amino acids. CDR1 and CDR2 from the germline V gene are MNHEY and SVGAGI. Trimming shortened V by 2 bases and J by 6 bases, and 19 bases separated the two germline ends.

CDR3 bases: TGTGCCAGCAGCTCCGTGCAGGGGCCTGGGGCCAACGTCCTGACTTTC. Translated: CASSSVQGPGANVLTF. The V and J genes are TRBV5-6 and TRBJ2-6, with D maybe TRBD1 (6 bases). V dropped 3 bases and J dropped 2 bases, with 12 bases sitting between them. The CDR3 covers 16 residues. The germline V gene encodes CDR1 SGHDT and CDR2 YYEEEE.

This chain uses TRBV7-9 with TRBJ1-1; 7 nucleotides align to TRBD1. CDR1 and CDR2 from the germline V gene are SEHNR and FQNEAQ (reference sequence). CDR3 length equals 17 residues. V was clipped by 1 base and J by 5 bases; unmatched bases: 13. The DNA for the CDR3 is TGTGCCAGCAGCTTAGTCCTTCTGACAGGGAAGGGTACTGAAGCTTTCTTT. Its translation is CASSLVLLTGKGTEAFF.